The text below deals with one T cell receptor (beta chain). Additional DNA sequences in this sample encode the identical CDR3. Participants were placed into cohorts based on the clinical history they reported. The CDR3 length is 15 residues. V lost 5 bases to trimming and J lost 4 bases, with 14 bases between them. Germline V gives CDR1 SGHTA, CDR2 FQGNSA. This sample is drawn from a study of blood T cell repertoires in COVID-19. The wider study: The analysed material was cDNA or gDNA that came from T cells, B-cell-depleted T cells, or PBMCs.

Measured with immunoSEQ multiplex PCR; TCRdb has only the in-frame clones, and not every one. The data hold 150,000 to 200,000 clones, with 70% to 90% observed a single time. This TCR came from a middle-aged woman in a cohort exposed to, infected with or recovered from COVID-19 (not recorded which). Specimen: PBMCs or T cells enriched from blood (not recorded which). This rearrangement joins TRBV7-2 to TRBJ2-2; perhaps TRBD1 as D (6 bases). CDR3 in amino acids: CASSPRTATTGELFF. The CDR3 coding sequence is TGTGCCAGCAGCCCTAGGACAGCAACCACCGGGGAGCTGTTTTTT.